A selection of T cell receptor beta chains follows, all from one sample in a study of Graves' ophthalmopathy and Graves' hyperthyroidism. TCRdb itself ran the multiplex PCR reads through MiXCR, one entry per CDR3 protein. This table has 350,000 to 450,000 distinct CDR3 sequences, about 18% appearing once. The sequencing sample was made of peripheral blood. These receptors were obtained from a woman aged 18-30 years with Graves' ophthalmopathy. Both conserved end residues are part of each CDR3. A D gene is named only where the DNA matches it firmly. Expanded clones are given a class, and other clones once, few, many or no size at all.

TRBV3-1	many	NA	TRBJ1-1	TGTGCCAGCAGCCAATTCAAGGTGGGGGTAGCTTTCTTT	CASSQFKVGVAFF
TRBV6-2/TRBV6-3	many	NA	TRBJ2-5	TGTGCCAGCAGTTACGCGAGACTAACCGAGACCCAGTACTTC	CASSYARLTETQYF
TRBV19	many	NA	TRBJ1-2	TGTGCCAGTAACAGGGAAGAATATGGCTACACCTTC	CASNREEYGYTF
TRBV30	many	NA	TRBJ1-2	TGTGCCTGGAGTGACACCAGCGACAACAACTATGGCTACACCTTC	CAWSDTSDNNYGYTF
TRBV5-5	many	NA	TRBJ1-5	TGTGCCAGCAGCCCCGGGGACCGGGGTCAGCCCCAGCATTTT	CASSPGDRGQPQHF
TRBV6-2/TRBV6-3	NA	TRBD1	TRBJ1-1	TGTGCCAGCAGTTCCTCCAGGGGGCCCCTGAACACTGAAGCTTTCTTT	CASSSSRGPLNTEAFF
TRBV5-1	many	NA	TRBJ2-3	TGCGCCAGCAGCTTGGAGGAGGGCACAGATACGCAGTATTTT	CASSLEEGTDTQYF
TRBV20-1	many	NA	TRBJ1-1	TGCAGTGCCCATGGAGAGCGGCCTAACACTGAAGCTTTCTTT	CSAHGERPNTEAFF
TRBV28	many	NA	TRBJ1-5	TGTGCCAGCAGTTTTGGGGGCTACAATCAGCCCCAGCATTTT	CASSFGGYNQPQHF
TRBV20-1	many	NA	TRBJ1-5	TGCAGTGCTATAACGGCATTAGACCGGGTAGGTCAGCCCCAGCATTTT	CSAITALDRVGQPQHF
TRBV28	many	TRBD1	TRBJ1-6	TGTGCCAGCAGTTCGGTAGGCAGGGGGCGTAATTCACCCCTCCACTTT	CASSSVGRGRNSPLHF
TRBV7-8	NA	NA	TRBJ2-5	TGTGCCAGCAGCTTAGTGGGGGTTGGAGGAGAGACCCAGTACTTC	CASSLVGVGGETQYF
TRBV7-9	many	NA	TRBJ2-5	TGTGCCAGCAGCTTAGCGCGGTTTGAGACCCAGTACTTC	CASSLARFETQYF
TRBV5-1	many	TRBD1	TRBJ2-7	TGCGCCAGCAGCCCCGGGACAGGGGTATTGTACGAGCAGTACTTC	CASSPGTGVLYEQYF
TRBV11-2	many	NA	TRBJ2-2	TGTGCCAGCAGCTTAGGTCTAGGGAACACCGGGGAGCTGTTTTTT	CASSLGLGNTGELFF
TRBV6-5	many	NA	TRBJ2-7	TGTGCCAGCAGTTTCTTGGGACCCGGTCCCTACGAGCAGTACTTC	CASSFLGPGPYEQYF
TRBV12-3/TRBV12-4	many	NA	TRBJ2-7	TGTGCCAGCCCCCCAAAGGTGGATCCCTACGAGCAGTACTTC	CASPPKVDPYEQYF